This T cell receptor (beta chain) appears in the sequencing data of a study of cytomegalovirus exposure and HLA in healthy donors. The study, taken as a whole, reports: Immune exposure information comprised only CMV serostatus.

Of note for this clone: The antigen is unknown.

The PCR was carried out with 60 Vbeta primers and 13 Jbeta primers. The authors' processing: In a later analysis, of 84 million or so unique beta chains, roughly 9.9 million appeared in at least two donors. The data were produced by immunoSEQ multiplex PCR, yet TCRdb's version contains in-frame clones alone and is incomplete. Clonal size and the V and J genes are those of that table, whereas D and trimming came from the DNA. This table holds 150,000 to 200,000 clones, around 65% found once. The germline V gene encodes CDR1 MNHEY and CDR2 SVGAGI. This CDR3 comprises 11 residues. The sequencing sample was made of PBMCs. V gene TRBV6-5 combines with J gene TRBJ2-5; possible D gene TRBD2, 6 bases. The last part of the DNA fits TRBJ2-7 better; the J call may be wrong. The source is a woman in her thirties or forties in good health and CMV-seropositive. The CDR3 DNA follows: TGTGCCAGCAGAACCGGGAGCGAGCAGTACTTC. Protein product: CASRTGSEQYF.